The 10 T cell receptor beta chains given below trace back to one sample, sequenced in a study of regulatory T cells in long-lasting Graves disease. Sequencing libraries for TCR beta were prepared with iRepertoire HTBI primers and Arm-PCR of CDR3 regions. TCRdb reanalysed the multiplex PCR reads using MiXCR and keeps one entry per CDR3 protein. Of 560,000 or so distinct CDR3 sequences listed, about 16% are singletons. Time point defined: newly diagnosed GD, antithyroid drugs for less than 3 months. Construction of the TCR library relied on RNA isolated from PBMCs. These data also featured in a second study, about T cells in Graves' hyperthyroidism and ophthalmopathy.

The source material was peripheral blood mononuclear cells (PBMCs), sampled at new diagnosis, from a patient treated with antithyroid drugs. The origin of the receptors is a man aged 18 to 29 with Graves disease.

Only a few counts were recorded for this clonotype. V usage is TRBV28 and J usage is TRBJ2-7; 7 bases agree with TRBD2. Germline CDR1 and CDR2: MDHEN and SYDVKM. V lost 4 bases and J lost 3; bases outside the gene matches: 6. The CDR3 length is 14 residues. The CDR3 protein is CASSSPGTIYEQYF. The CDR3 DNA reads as TGTGCCAGCAGTTCCCCCGGGACTATCTACGAGCAGTACTTC.

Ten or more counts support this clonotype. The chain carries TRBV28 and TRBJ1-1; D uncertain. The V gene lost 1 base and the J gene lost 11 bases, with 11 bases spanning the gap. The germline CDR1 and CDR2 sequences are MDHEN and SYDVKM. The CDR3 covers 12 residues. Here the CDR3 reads CASSLYQLGAFF. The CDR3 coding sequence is TGTGCCAGCAGTTTATATCAGTTGGGTGCTTTCTTT. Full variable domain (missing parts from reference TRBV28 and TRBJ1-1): DVKVTQSSRYLVKRTGEKVFLECVQDMDHENMFWYRQDPGLGLRLIYFSYDVKMKEKGDIPEGYSVSREKKERFSLILESASTNQTSMYLCASSLYQLGAFFGQGTRLTVV.

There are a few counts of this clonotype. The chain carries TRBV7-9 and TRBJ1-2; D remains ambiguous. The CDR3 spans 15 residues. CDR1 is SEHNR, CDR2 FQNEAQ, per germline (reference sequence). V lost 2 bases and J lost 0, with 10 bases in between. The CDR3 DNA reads TGTGCCAGCAGCTTAATCGCGACCCCTAACTATGGCTACACCTTC. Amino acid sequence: CASSLIATPNYGYTF.

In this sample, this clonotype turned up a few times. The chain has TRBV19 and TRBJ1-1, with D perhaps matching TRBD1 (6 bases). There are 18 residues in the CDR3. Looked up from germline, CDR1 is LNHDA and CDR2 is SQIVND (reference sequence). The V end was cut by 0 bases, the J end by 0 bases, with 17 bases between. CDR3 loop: CASSIDFAGHTMNTEAFF. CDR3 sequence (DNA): TGTGCCAGTAGTATAGATTTTGCGGGACACACCATGAACACTGAAGCTTTCTTT.

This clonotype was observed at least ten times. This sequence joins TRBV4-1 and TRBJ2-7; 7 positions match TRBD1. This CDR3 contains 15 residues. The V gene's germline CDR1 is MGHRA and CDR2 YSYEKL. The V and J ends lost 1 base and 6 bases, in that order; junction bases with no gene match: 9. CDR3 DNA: TGCGCCAGCAGCCAAGGACAGGGTGGCTCTATCGAGCAGTACTTC. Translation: CASSQGQGGSIEQYF.

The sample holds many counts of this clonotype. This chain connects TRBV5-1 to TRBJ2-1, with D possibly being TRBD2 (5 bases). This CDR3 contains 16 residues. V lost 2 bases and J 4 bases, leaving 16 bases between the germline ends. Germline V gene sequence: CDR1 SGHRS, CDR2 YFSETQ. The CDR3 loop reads CASSLLLGSSYNEQFF. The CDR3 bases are TGCGCCAGCAGCTTACTACTAGGGTCTTCGTACAATGAGCAGTTCTTC. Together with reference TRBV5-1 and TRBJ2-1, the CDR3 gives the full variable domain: KAGVTQTPRYLIKTRGQQVTLSCSPISGHRSVSWYQQTPGQGLQFLFEYFSETQRNKGNFPGRFSGRQFSNSRSEMNVSTLELGDSALYLCASSLLLGSSYNEQFFGPGTRLTVL.

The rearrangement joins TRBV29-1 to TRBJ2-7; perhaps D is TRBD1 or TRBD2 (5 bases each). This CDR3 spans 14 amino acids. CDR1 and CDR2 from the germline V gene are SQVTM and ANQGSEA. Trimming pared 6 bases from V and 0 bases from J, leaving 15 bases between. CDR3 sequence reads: CSVGRDRSSYEQYF. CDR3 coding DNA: TGCAGCGTCGGACGGGACCGGAGCTCCTACGAGCAGTACTTC.

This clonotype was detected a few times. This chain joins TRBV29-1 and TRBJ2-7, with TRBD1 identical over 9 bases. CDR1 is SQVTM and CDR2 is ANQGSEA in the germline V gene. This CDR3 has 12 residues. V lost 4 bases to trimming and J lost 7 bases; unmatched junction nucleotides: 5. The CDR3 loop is CSVVGQGWEQYF. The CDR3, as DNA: TGCAGCGTTGTGGGACAGGGATGGGAGCAGTACTTC.

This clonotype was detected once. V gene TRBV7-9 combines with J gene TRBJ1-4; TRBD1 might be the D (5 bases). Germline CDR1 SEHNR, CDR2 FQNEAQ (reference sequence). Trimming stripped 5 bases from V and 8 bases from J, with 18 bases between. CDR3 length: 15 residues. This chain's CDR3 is CASSITTGSGEKLFF. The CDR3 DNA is TGTGCCAGCAGCATAACAACAGGATCGGGGGAAAAACTGTTTTTT.

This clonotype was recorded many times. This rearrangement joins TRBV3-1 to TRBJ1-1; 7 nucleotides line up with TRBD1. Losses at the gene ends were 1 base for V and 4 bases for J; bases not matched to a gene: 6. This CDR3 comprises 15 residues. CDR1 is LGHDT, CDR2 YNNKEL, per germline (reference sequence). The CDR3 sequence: CASSQATGKGTEAFF. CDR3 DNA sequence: TGTGCCAGCAGCCAAGCGACAGGGAAGGGCACTGAAGCTTTCTTT.